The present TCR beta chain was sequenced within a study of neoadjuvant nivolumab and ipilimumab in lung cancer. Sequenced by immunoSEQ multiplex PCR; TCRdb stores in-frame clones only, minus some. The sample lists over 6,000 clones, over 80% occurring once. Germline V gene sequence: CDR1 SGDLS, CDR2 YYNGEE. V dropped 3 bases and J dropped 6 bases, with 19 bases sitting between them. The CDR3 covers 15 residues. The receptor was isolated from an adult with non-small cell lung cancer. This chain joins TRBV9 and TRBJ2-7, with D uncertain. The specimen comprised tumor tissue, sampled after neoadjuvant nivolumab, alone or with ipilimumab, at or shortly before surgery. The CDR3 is CASSETTQHGGEQYF. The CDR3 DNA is TGTGCCAGCAGCGAGACCACTCAGCACGGCGGCGAGCAGTACTTC.